This is a list of T cell receptor beta chains from one sample in a study of cytomegalovirus exposure and HLA in healthy donors. Libraries were prepared by immunoSEQ multiplex PCR; TCRdb keeps only in-frame clonotypes and omits some of them. The profile shows approximately 190,000 clones, roughly 84% of them singletons. The specimen was PBMCs. The receptor set was obtained from a woman aged 45 to 65 in good health and CMV-seropositive. CDR3s include the opening cysteine and the closing phenylalanine or tryptophan. The order of the fields is V gene, J gene, CDR3 protein.

TRBV7-2	TRBJ2-1	CASSIWTSGGYEQFF
TRBV6-1	TRBJ2-3	CASSNPSGGTDTQYF
TRBV7-9	TRBJ1-5	CASSPGGGYSNQPQHF
TRBV7-9	TRBJ2-5	CSSSHSGGQETQYF
TRBV2	TRBJ2-1	CASKVVGGYNEQFF
TRBV5-1	TRBJ2-4	CASSLGRGRNIQYF
TRBV5-1	TRBJ2-5	CASNRGGRETQYF
TRBV9	TRBJ1-2	CASSVDRGNYGYTF
TRBV2	TRBJ2-7	CASSTGTVSYEQYF
TRBV2	TRBJ2-5	CASSAGGTTQETQYF
TRBV19	TRBJ1-6	CASSPTGEVSNSPLHF
TRBV11-1	TRBJ2-1	CASSLGLAGVYNEQFF
TRBV27	TRBJ1-3	CASSLSGGVTGPRTIYF
TRBV6-5	TRBJ1-5	CASSTGEKGNQPQHF
TRBV7-9	TRBJ2-1	CASSLGPNNEQFF
TRBV7-9	TRBJ2-3	CASSPRGTSGGLTDTQYF
TRBV7-9	TRBJ1-1	CASSPRGGISSEAFF
TRBV5-4	TRBJ2-7	CASSEGLAGGSYEQYF
TRBV11-1	TRBJ2-4	CASINLGLAKNIQYF
TRBV19	TRBJ2-5	CASTQSGGAKTQYF
TRBV7-2	TRBJ2-5	CASSLVPRGGPETQYF
TRBV7-2	TRBJ2-1	CASSGGTSRAGTNEQFF
TRBV7-8	TRBJ2-5	CASSLDRLETQYF
TRBV4-2	TRBJ2-3	CASSQDWRGTDTQYF
TRBV7-9	TRBJ2-7	CASSLRRTYEQYF
TRBV19	TRBJ1-1	CASSMYSMNTEAFF